These T cell receptor beta chains were read from a single sample in a study of cytomegalovirus exposure and HLA in healthy donors. The repertoire was sequenced with immunoSEQ multiplex PCR; TCRdb's copy has only in-frame clones and lacks some. Among fewer than 100,000 clones listed, 6.5% to 8% were seen once. The source material was PBMCs. The receptors originated from a man aged 45-65 years in good health and CMV-seronegative. The CDR3 runs from the conserved cysteine through the conserved F or W. D genes are given only for firm matches. Expanded clones are given a class, and other clones once, few, many or no size at all.

J: TRBJ2-2
D: .
V: TRBV15
size: few
CDR3: CATSDTGDTGELFF
DNA: TGTGCCACCAGCGACACTGGCGACACCGGGGAGCTGTTTTTT

J: TRBJ1-2
D: .
V: TRBV6-6
size: few
CDR3: CASSPGRNYGYTF
DNA: TGTGCCAGCAGTCCCGGTCGGAACTATGGCTACACCTTC

J: TRBJ2-6
D: .
V: TRBV29-1
size: few
CDR3: CSVDTGSGANVLTF
DNA: TGCAGCGTAGACACAGGGTCCGGGGCCAACGTCCTGACTTTC

J: TRBJ2-1
D: TRBD2
V: TRBV9
size: .
CDR3: CASSVGNSGGYNEQFF
DNA: TGTGCCAGCAGCGTAGGAAATAGCGGGGGCTACAATGAGCAGTTCTTC

J: TRBJ1-5
D: .
V: TRBV28
size: .
CDR3: CASSLEVYGSAQHF
DNA: TGTGCCAGCAGTTTAGAGGTGTATGGGTCGGCCCAGCATTTT

J: TRBJ2-3
D: .
V: TRBV6-6
size: .
CDR3: CASSRLESTDTQYF
DNA: TGTGCCAGCAGTCGACTAGAATCCACAGATACGCAGTATTTT

J: TRBJ2-6
D: .
V: TRBV4-2
size: many
CDR3: CASSQDGASGANVLTF
DNA: TGTGCCAGCAGCCAAGATGGGGCCTCTGGGGCCAACGTCCTGACTTTC

J: TRBJ2-3
D: TRBD2
V: TRBV11-2
size: .
CDR3: CASGLALAGAITDTQYF
DNA: TGTGCCAGCGGCTTAGCGTTAGCGGGGGCTATCACAGATACGCAGTATTTT

J: TRBJ1-5
D: .
V: TRBV18
size: few
CDR3: CASSQTDHNQPQHF
DNA: TGTGCCAGCTCCCAGACAGACCATAATCAGCCCCAGCATTTT

J: TRBJ2-5
D: .
V: TRBV20-1
size: few
CDR3: CSAIIEETQYF
DNA: TGCAGTGCTATAATAGAAGAGACCCAGTACTTC

J: TRBJ2-2
D: .
V: TRBV28
size: few
CDR3: CASTEGNTGELFF
DNA: TGTGCCAGCACCGAGGGGAACACCGGGGAGCTGTTTTTT

J: TRBJ1-6
D: .
V: TRBV28
size: few
CDR3: CASKPWTANSPLHF
DNA: TGTGCCAGCAAACCCTGGACAGCAAATTCACCCCTCCACTTT

J: TRBJ1-2
D: .
V: TRBV7-6
size: .
CDR3: CASSKGGPGDYGYTF
DNA: TGTGCCAGCAGCAAGGGAGGGCCGGGGGACTATGGCTACACCTTC

J: TRBJ1-1
D: .
V: TRBV7-6
size: .
CDR3: CASSLSAGVNTEAFF
DNA: TGTGCCAGCAGCTTGTCCGCAGGGGTGAACACTGAAGCTTTCTTT

J: TRBJ1-1
D: .
V: TRBV9
size: .
CDR3: CASSIRPTGVTEAFF
DNA: TGTGCCAGCAGCATACGACCTACGGGGGTCACTGAAGCTTTCTTT

J: TRBJ1-4
D: TRBD1
V: TRBV4-1
size: .
CDR3: CASSRAFGQVNEKLFF
DNA: TGCGCCAGCAGCCGAGCGTTCGGACAGGTTAATGAAAAACTGTTTTTT

J: TRBJ1-5
D: .
V: TRBV19
size: few
CDR3: CASSIGQSNQPQHF
DNA: TGTGCCAGTAGTATCGGACAGAGTAATCAGCCCCAGCATTTT

J: TRBJ2-2
D: .
V: TRBV6-5
size: .
CDR3: CASSYGFQGGTGELFF
DNA: TGTGCCAGCAGTTACGGATTCCAGGGAGGCACCGGGGAGCTGTTTTTT

J: TRBJ1-1
D: .
V: TRBV28
size: .
CDR3: CASSSGASQEAFF
DNA: TGTGCCAGCAGTTCAGGGGCCTCCCAAGAAGCTTTCTTT

J: TRBJ1-1
D: .
V: TRBV28
size: few
CDR3: CASSLGGVTEAFF
DNA: TGTGCCAGCAGTTTAGGGGGGGTCACTGAAGCTTTCTTT

J: TRBJ2-7
D: TRBD1
V: TRBV30
size: few
CDR3: CAWSVQGDAEQYF
DNA: TGTGCCTGGAGTGTACAGGGGGATGCCGAGCAGTACTTC

J: TRBJ1-2
D: .
V: TRBV28
size: few
CDR3: CASSLTGELAYGYTF
DNA: TGTGCCAGCAGTTTGACGGGGGAGCTGGCCTATGGCTACACCTTC

J: TRBJ2-5
D: .
V: TRBV9
size: .
CDR3: CASSVGGTAKETQYF
DNA: TGTGCCAGCAGCGTAGGCGGGACGGCGAAAGAGACCCAGTACTTC

J: TRBJ2-6
D: .
V: TRBV30
size: .
CDR3: CAWGQGGANVLTF
DNA: TGTGCCTGGGGTCAGGGGGGGGCCAACGTCCTGACTTTC

J: TRBJ1-5
D: .
V: TRBV28
size: .
CDR3: CASSFPDQPQHF
DNA: TGTGCCAGCAGTTTCCCCGATCAGCCCCAGCATTTT

J: TRBJ1-1
D: .
V: TRBV19
size: few
CDR3: CASSILWGENTEAFF
DNA: TGTGCCAGTAGTATATTGTGGGGGGAGAACACTGAAGCTTTCTTT

J: TRBJ2-1
D: TRBD2
V: TRBV5-4
size: .
CDR3: CASSYLHVAGRKLYNEQFF
DNA: TGTGCCAGCAGCTATCTCCACGTAGCGGGGCGCAAACTTTACAATGAGCAGTTCTTC

J: TRBJ1-1
D: .
V: TRBV5-1
size: .
CDR3: CASTYSGVNTEAFF
DNA: TGCGCCAGCACCTACTCGGGGGTAAACACTGAAGCTTTCTTT

J: TRBJ2-3
D: TRBD2
V: TRBV30
size: .
CDR3: CAWSAWTSGSTDTQYF
DNA: TGTGCCTGGAGTGCTTGGACTAGCGGGAGCACAGATACGCAGTATTTT

J: TRBJ1-1
D: .
V: TRBV18
size: few
CDR3: CASSPLVGGIEAFF
DNA: TGTGCCAGCTCACCACTCGTAGGAGGAATTGAAGCTTTCTTT

J: TRBJ2-7
D: .
V: TRBV5-1
size: .
CDR3: CASRDSTRYEQYF
DNA: TGCGCCTCCAGGGACTCTACGCGGTACGAGCAGTACTTC

J: TRBJ2-7
D: .
V: TRBV6-5
size: .
CDR3: CASSSRTGRVRQYF
DNA: TGTGCCAGCAGTTCCCGGACAGGGAGGGTAAGGCAGTACTTC

J: TRBJ2-3
D: .
V: TRBV27
size: few
CDR3: CASSLSHITDTQYF
DNA: TGTGCCAGCAGTTTGTCTCACATCACAGATACGCAGTATTTT

J: TRBJ1-1
D: .
V: TRBV14
size: few
CDR3: CASSQHLRTEAFF
DNA: TGTGCCAGCAGCCAACATCTCCGGACTGAAGCTTTCTTT

J: TRBJ2-7
D: .
V: TRBV28
size: few
CDR3: CASTSSGYEQYF
DNA: TGTGCCAGCACCTCCTCGGGCTACGAGCAGTACTTC

J: TRBJ2-7
D: .
V: TRBV7-8
size: .
CDR3: CASSLGNWRVAYEQYF
DNA: TGTGCCAGCAGCTTGGGGAACTGGCGGGTCGCCTACGAGCAGTACTTC

J: TRBJ1-5
D: .
V: TRBV28
size: .
CDR3: CASSFGGIGNQPQHF
DNA: TGTGCCAGCAGTTTTGGCGGGATTGGCAATCAGCCCCAGCATTTT

J: TRBJ2-3
D: TRBD2
V: TRBV5-1
size: .
CDR3: CASSLALGGIRTDTQYF
DNA: TGCGCCAGCAGCTTGGCCCTGGGGGGGATAAGAACAGATACGCAGTATTTT

J: TRBJ1-1
D: .
V: TRBV10-2
size: few
CDR3: CASSDPGQNTEAFF
DNA: TGCGCCAGCAGTGACCCGGGACAGAACACTGAAGCTTTCTTT

J: TRBJ1-6
D: TRBD1
V: TRBV5-4
size: .
CDR3: CASSFGGDRVDSPLHF
DNA: TGTGCCAGCAGCTTCGGAGGCGACAGGGTGGATTCACCCCTCCACTTT

J: TRBJ1-1
D: TRBD1
V: TRBV5-8
size: .
CDR3: CASSSLGGQADTEAFF
DNA: TGTGCCAGCAGCAGCCTCGGGGGACAGGCGGACACTGAAGCTTTCTTT

J: TRBJ2-1
D: .
V: TRBV9
size: .
CDR3: CASSPEAFSYNEQFF
DNA: TGTGCCAGCAGCCCTGAGGCTTTTTCCTACAATGAGCAGTTCTTC